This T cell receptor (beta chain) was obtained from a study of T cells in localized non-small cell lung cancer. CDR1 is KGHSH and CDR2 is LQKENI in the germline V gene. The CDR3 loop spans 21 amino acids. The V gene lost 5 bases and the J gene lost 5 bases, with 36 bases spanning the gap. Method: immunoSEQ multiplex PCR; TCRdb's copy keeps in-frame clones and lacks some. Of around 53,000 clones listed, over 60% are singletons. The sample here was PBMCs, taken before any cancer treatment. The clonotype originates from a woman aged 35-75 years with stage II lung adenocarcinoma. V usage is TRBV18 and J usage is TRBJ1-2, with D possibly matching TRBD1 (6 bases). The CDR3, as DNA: TGTGCCAGCTCAACCCCAGGGAGTGGCCCTACCCTCGGGGGGGGCACGTATGGCTACACCTTC. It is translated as CASSTPGSGPTLGGGTYGYTF.